The rows below give T cell receptor beta chains drawn from one sample of a study of PD-L1 blockade in urothelial cancer. Only in-frame clones appear in the TCRdb table, and some are missing; sequencing was by immunoSEQ multiplex PCR. The repertoire includes tens of thousands of clones, 90% of them detected once, and more than 3.5% sits in the top ten. The sample here was PBMCs, taken around atezolizumab (anti-PD-L1) treatment. These receptors were taken from a man between 65 and 80 years old with urothelial cancer. The CDR3 runs from the conserved cysteine through the conserved F or W. The D gene is left open where the match is weak. Clone size is stated in some rows and not others, as once, few, many or a class when expanded.

v_call	clone_size	j_call	d_call	cdr3_aa	cdr3_nt
TRBV4-2	-	TRBJ2-5	TRBD2	CASSQDTTSSGGETQYF	TGTGCCAGCAGCCAAGATACGACTAGCAGTGGCGGAGAGACCCAGTACTTC
TRBV19	once	TRBJ2-7	TRBD2	CASSISTSGRASEQYF	TGTGCCAGTAGTATTTCGACTAGCGGGAGGGCCTCCGAGCAGTACTTC
TRBV19	few	TRBJ2-1	TRBD1	CASSTQGAGHNEQFF	TGTGCCAGTAGTACCCAGGGGGCAGGACACAATGAGCAGTTCTTC
TRBV30	-	TRBJ2-7	-	CAWSVRTVNEQYF	TGTGCCTGGAGTGTACGGACAGTCAACGAGCAGTACTTC
TRBV6-1	-	TRBJ2-7	TRBD1	CASSPRTGDEQYF	TGTGCCAGCAGCCCAAGGACAGGGGACGAGCAGTACTTC
TRBV28	few	TRBJ2-1	TRBD1	CASSQLGQGTYNEQFF	TGTGCCAGCAGTCAACTTGGACAGGGAACCTACAATGAGCAGTTCTTC
TRBV6-1	few	TRBJ2-3	-	CASTVFTDTQYF	TGTGCCAGCACGGTTTTCACAGATACGCAGTATTTT
TRBV23-1	-	TRBJ1-5	TRBD1	CASSQHRDRGPQCNQPQHF	TGCGCCAGCAGTCAACACCGGGACAGGGGGCCCCAGTGCAATCAGCCCCAGCATTTT
TRBV7-9	-	TRBJ2-1	-	CASSLQGNEQFF	TGTGCCAGCAGCTTACAGGGAAATGAGCAGTTCTTC
TRBV4-2	-	TRBJ2-7	TRBD1	CASSQVGTGGDYEQYF	TGTGCCAGCAGCCAAGTTGGGACAGGGGGCGACTACGAGCAGTACTTC
TRBV6-5	-	TRBJ2-6	TRBD1	CASSSGGAAGANVLTF	TGTGCCAGCAGTTCAGGGGGCGCGGCTGGGGCCAACGTCCTGACTTTC
TRBV5-5	-	TRBJ2-3	TRBD1	CASSLARTGATDTQYF	TGTGCCAGCAGCTTGGCCCGAACAGGGGCCACAGATACGCAGTATTTT
TRBV10-1	-	TRBJ1-1	-	CASNPGQDNTEAFF	TGCGCCAGCAACCCGGGACAAGATAACACTGAAGCTTTCTTT
TRBV19	-	TRBJ2-1	TRBD1	CASHSVTRQGRASYNEQFF	TGTGCCAGTCACTCAGTTACCCGACAGGGAAGGGCCTCCTACAATGAGCAGTTCTTC
TRBV28	-	TRBJ1-1	-	CASSRQLEAFF	TGTGCCAGCAGTCGACAGCTTGAAGCTTTCTTT
TRBV5-1	-	TRBJ2-1	-	CASSLALGPYNEQFF	TGCGCCAGCAGCTTGGCTCTAGGTCCCTACAATGAGCAGTTCTTC
TRBV28	-	TRBJ1-2	TRBD1	CASDATGAGGYTF	TGTGCCAGCGACGCGACAGGGGCGGGTGGCTACACCTTC
TRBV19	-	TRBJ1-1	-	CASFAETRTEAFF	TGTGCCAGTTTCGCCGAGACGAGGACTGAAGCTTTCTTT
TRBV7-9	-	TRBJ1-2	TRBD1	CASSLARGYGYTF	TGTGCCAGCAGCTTGGCCAGGGGGTACGGCTACACCTTC
TRBV19	-	TRBJ2-7	TRBD1	CASTQGQGASYEQYF	TGTGCCAGTACCCAAGGACAGGGGGCCTCCTACGAGCAGTACTTC
TRBV5-5	-	TRBJ2-2	-	CASRPEGVNTGELFF	TGTGCCAGCAGACCGGAGGGAGTCAACACCGGGGAGCTGTTTTTT
TRBV9	-	TRBJ2-5	-	CASSVGRVETQYF	TGTGCCAGCAGCGTAGGGAGAGTGGAGACCCAGTACTTC
TRBV11-2	once	TRBJ2-7	TRBD2	CASSLGGGGFGEQYF	TGTGCCAGCAGCTTAGGGGGGGGAGGGTTTGGCGAGCAGTACTTC
TRBV7-9	-	TRBJ2-7	TRBD2	CASSRAGVYEQYF	TGTGCCAGCAGTAGGGCGGGAGTCTACGAGCAGTACTTC
TRBV28	-	TRBJ1-5	-	CASRGRVYGNQPQHF	TGTGCCAGCAGGGGGCGCGTGTACGGCAATCAGCCCCAGCATTTT
TRBV9	-	TRBJ2-3	TRBD2	CASSVAASGDTDTQYF	TGTGCCAGCAGCGTAGCTGCTAGCGGGGACACAGATACGCAGTATTTT
TRBV6-1	-	TRBJ1-3	-	CASDRDSGNTIYF	TGTGCCAGTGACAGAGACTCTGGAAACACCATATATTTT
TRBV29-1	-	TRBJ2-3	-	CSVAGRVTDTQYF	TGCAGCGTTGCCGGGAGAGTCACAGATACGCAGTATTTT
TRBV27	-	TRBJ2-7	TRBD2	CASSLLAGVGSYEQYF	TGTGCCAGCAGTTTATTAGCGGGAGTAGGCTCCTACGAGCAGTACTTC
TRBV7-8	once	TRBJ2-2	TRBD1	CASSHRGDRVGTGELFF	TGTGCCAGCAGCCATAGAGGGGACAGGGTAGGCACCGGGGAGCTGTTTTTT
TRBV9	-	TRBJ1-3	TRBD1	CASSPTDRVSGNTIYF	TGTGCCAGCAGCCCGACGGACAGGGTCTCTGGAAACACCATATATTTT
TRBV5-4	-	TRBJ2-3	TRBD2	CASSPEPGTRADTQYF	TGTGCCAGCAGCCCCGAGCCCGGGACTAGAGCAGATACGCAGTATTTT
TRBV4-1	-	TRBJ1-5	-	CASSPGFSNQPQHF	TGCGCCAGCAGTCCAGGGTTTAGCAATCAGCCCCAGCATTTT
TRBV5-1	-	TRBJ2-3	-	CASSLGRGGRLGTQYF	TGCGCCAGCAGCTTGGGCCGAGGGGGACGATTGGGTACGCAGTATTTT
TRBV9	-	TRBJ2-3	-	CASSVGGLQSNTQYF	TGTGCCAGCAGCGTAGGTGGGCTTCAATCAAATACGCAGTATTTT
TRBV15	-	TRBJ2-7	-	CATSGTGTNSYEQYF	TGTGCCACCAGCGGAACAGGGACTAACTCCTACGAGCAGTACTTC
TRBV2	few	TRBJ2-5	TRBD2	CASRRDLAGLRETQYF	TGTGCCAGCAGACGGGACCTAGCGGGATTGAGGGAGACCCAGTACTTC
TRBV6-1	-	TRBJ2-3	-	CASSERSGTSTDTQYF	TGTGCCAGCAGTGAAAGGAGCGGAACTAGCACAGATACGCAGTATTTT
TRBV5-4	few	TRBJ2-5	TRBD2	CASSLSGIQETQYF	TGTGCCAGCAGCTTAAGCGGGATTCAAGAGACCCAGTACTTC
TRBV29-1	-	TRBJ2-1	TRBD2	CSVPGAGGIYNEQFF	TGCAGCGTCCCCGGGGCGGGAGGGATATACAATGAGCAGTTCTTC
TRBV28	-	TRBJ1-2	TRBD1	CASNLAPGTGKGYTF	TGTGCCAGCAACTTGGCCCCCGGGACAGGGAAGGGCTACACCTTC
TRBV5-1	-	TRBJ2-7	-	CASSLVASEQYF	TGCGCCAGCAGCTTGGTAGCGAGTGAGCAGTACTTC
TRBV19	-	TRBJ1-2	TRBD1	CASSTGQGAILGGYTF	TGTGCCAGTAGTACTGGGCAGGGGGCCATCCTCGGTGGCTACACCTTC
TRBV5-1	few	TRBJ1-2	TRBD1	CASSSVTGDNYGYTF	TGCGCCAGCAGCTCCGTAACAGGGGATAACTATGGCTACACCTTC
TRBV2	-	TRBJ1-5	-	CASRTGNQPQHF	TGTGCCAGTCGGACAGGCAATCAGCCCCAGCATTTT
TRBV14	-	TRBJ2-1	-	CASSPPTGSSYNEQFF	TGTGCCAGCAGCCCCCCCACAGGGAGCTCCTACAATGAGCAGTTCTTC
TRBV5-4	-	TRBJ2-7	-	CASSLWGVNSEQYF	TGTGCCAGCAGCTTATGGGGGGTAAATAGCGAGCAGTACTTC
TRBV11-2	once	TRBJ1-4	-	CASSLDREKLFF	TGTGCCAGCAGCTTAGACAGGGAAAAACTGTTTTTT
TRBV5-5	-	TRBJ2-7	TRBD1	CASSGMVGTGLDEQYF	TGTGCCAGCAGCGGGATGGTCGGGACAGGGCTCGACGAGCAGTACTTC
TRBV18	-	TRBJ2-1	TRBD2	CASSPPASGRVNEQFF	TGTGCCAGCTCACCACCGGCTAGCGGGAGAGTTAATGAGCAGTTCTTC
TRBV18	-	TRBJ1-5	-	CASSITRQGDQPQHF	TGTGCCAGCTCTATTACAAGGCAGGGCGATCAGCCCCAGCATTTT
TRBV6-1	-	TRBJ1-4	-	CASRGVNREREKLFF	TGTGCCAGCAGGGGTGTCAACAGGGAAAGGGAAAAACTGTTTTTT
TRBV2	-	TRBJ2-7	-	CASSDPQGRTYEQYF	TGTGCCAGCAGTGATCCGCAGGGTAGGACCTACGAGCAGTACTTC
TRBV14	once	TRBJ2-3	TRBD2	CASSQLAGGTDTQYF	TGTGCCAGCAGCCAACTAGCGGGAGGCACAGATACGCAGTATTTT